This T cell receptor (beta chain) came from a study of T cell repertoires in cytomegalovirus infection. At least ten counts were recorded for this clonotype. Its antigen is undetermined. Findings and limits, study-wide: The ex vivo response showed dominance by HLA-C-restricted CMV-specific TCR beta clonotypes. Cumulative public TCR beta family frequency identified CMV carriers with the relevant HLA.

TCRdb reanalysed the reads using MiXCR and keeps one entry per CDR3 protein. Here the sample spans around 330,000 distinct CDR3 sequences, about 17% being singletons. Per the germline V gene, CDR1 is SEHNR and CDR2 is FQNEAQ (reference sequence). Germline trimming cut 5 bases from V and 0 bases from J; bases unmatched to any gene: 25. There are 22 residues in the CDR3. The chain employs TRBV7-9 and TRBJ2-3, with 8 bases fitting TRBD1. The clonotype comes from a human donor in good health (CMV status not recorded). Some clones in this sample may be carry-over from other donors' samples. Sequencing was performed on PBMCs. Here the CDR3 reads CASSLHGNTRQGPMTSTDTQYF. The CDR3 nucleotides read TGTGCCAGCAGCCTCCACGGAAATACCCGACAGGGGCCCATGACTAGCACAGATACGCAGTATTTT. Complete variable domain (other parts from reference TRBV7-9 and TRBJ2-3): DTGVSQNPRHKITKRGQNVTFRCDPISEHNRLYWYRQTLGQGPEFLTYFQNEAQLEKSRLLSDRFSAERPKGSFSTLEIQRTEQGDSAMYLCASSLHGNTRQGPMTSTDTQYFGPGTRLTVL.